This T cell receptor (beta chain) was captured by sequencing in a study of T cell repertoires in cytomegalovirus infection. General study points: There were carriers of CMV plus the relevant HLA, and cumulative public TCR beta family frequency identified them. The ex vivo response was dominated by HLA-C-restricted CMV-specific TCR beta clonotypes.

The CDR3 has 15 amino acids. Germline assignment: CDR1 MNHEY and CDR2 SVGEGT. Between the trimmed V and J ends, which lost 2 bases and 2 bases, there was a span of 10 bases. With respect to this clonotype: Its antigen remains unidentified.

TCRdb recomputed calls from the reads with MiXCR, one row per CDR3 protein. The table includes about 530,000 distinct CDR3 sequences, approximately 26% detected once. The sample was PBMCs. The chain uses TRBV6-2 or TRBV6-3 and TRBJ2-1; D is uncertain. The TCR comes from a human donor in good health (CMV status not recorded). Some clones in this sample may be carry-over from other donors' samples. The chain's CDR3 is CASSYMAGTYNEQFF. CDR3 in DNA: TGTGCCAGCAGTTACATGGCAGGAACCTACAATGAGCAGTTCTTC.